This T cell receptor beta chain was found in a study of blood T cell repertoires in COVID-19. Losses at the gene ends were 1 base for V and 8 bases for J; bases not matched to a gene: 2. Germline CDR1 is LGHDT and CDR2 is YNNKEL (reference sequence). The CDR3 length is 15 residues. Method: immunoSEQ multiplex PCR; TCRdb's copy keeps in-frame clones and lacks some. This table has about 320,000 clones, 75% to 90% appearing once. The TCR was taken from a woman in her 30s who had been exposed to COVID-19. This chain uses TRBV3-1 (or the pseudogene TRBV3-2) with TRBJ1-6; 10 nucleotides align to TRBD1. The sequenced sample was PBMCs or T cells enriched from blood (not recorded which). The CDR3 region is CASSQAGTGDSPLHF. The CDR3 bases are TGTGCCAGCAGCCAAGCCGGGACAGGGGATTCACCCCTCCACTTT.